One sample yielded the 15 T cell receptor beta chains listed below, sequenced in a study of blood T cell repertoires in COVID-19. Here immunoSEQ multiplex PCR was the method, and the copy in TCRdb shows in-frame clones only, minus some. This sample has about 170,000 clones, with 75% to 90% found just once. Sequencing was carried out using PBMCs or T cells enriched from blood (not recorded which). The receptor set was obtained from a woman between 45 and 65 years old who had recovered from COVID-19.

The CDR3 DNA follows: TGTGCCAGCAGCCCTGGGTCGGGTCAGCCCCAGCATTTT. Amino acid sequence: CASSPGSGQPQHF. The rearrangement links TRBV12-3 or TRBV12-4 to TRBJ1-5; no reliable D call. This CDR3 comprises 13 residues. V was trimmed by 6 bases and J by 6 bases, leaving 12 bases between them.

The rearrangement uses TRBV19 and TRBJ1-4; no reliable D call. Trimming removed 3 bases at V and 0 bases at J, with 11 bases between. Looked up from germline, CDR1 is LNHDA and CDR2 is SQIVND (reference sequence). The CDR3 spans 16 residues. CDR3 DNA sequence: TGTGCCAGTAGTATGGCCGGGTTTGCAACTAATGAAAAACTGTTTTTT. Its translation: CASSMAGFATNEKLFF.

This chain connects TRBV19 to TRBJ2-4; 12 bases are a match to TRBD2. The CDR3 has 20 residues. Germline V CDR1 and CDR2: LNHDA, SQIVND (reference sequence). V shed 7 bases and J 1 base; nucleotides not matched to a gene: 17. DNA of the CDR3: TGTGCCAGTACCGTCGGACTAGCGGGGATGCTCCCTACGGCCAAAAACATTCAGTACTTC. It specifies CASTVGLAGMLPTAKNIQYF.

The rearrangement links TRBV9 to TRBJ2-3; D is possibly TRBD1 (6 bases). The CDR3 spans 15 residues. The V and J ends lost 3 bases and 1 base respectively, with 12 bases between them. Germline assignment: CDR1 SGDLS and CDR2 YYNGEE. The CDR3 sequence: CASSAQGPGTDTQYF. The CDR3 coding sequence is TGTGCCAGCAGCGCGCAGGGGCCTGGCACAGATACGCAGTATTTT.

V is TRBV5-6 and J is TRBJ2-3; D unclear. The V gene lost 0 bases and the J gene lost 7 bases, with 6 bases spanning the gap. The CDR3 is 12 amino acids. Looked up from germline, CDR1 is SGHDT and CDR2 is YYEEEE. The CDR3 protein is CASSLGGYTQYF. In DNA, the CDR3 is TGTGCCAGCAGCTTGGGCGGTTATACGCAGTATTTT.

The CDR3 sequence: CASSHTDTQYF. CDR3 nucleotides: TGTGCCAGCAGTCACACAGATACGCAGTATTTT. The chain combines TRBV12-3 or TRBV12-4 with TRBJ2-3; D is ambiguous. The CDR3 length is 11 residues. V was trimmed by 5 bases and J by 2 bases, leaving 2 bases between them.

This clone showed up just once. The rearrangement joins TRBV9 to TRBJ2-3, with TRBD2 matching over 12 bases. In germline, CDR1 is SGDLS, CDR2 YYNGEE. The V gene end was trimmed by 3 bases and the J gene end by 5 bases; junction bases not matched to a gene: 7. The CDR3 spans 16 residues. The CDR3 nucleotides are TGTGCCAGCAGCGGCCTAGCGGGGGGGCGGGAAGATACGCAGTATTTT. Amino acids: CASSGLAGGREDTQYF.

This chain's CDR3 is CASSSTSGRAKADTQYF. Here the CDR3 DNA reads TGCGCCAGCAGCTCGACTAGCGGGAGGGCCAAGGCAGATACGCAGTATTTT. The chain recombines TRBV5-1 with TRBJ2-3, with 14 bases aligning to TRBD2. The V gene's germline CDR1 is SGHRS and CDR2 YFSETQ. CDR3 length equals 17 residues. V dropped 3 bases and J dropped 4; count of bases not matched to a gene: 7.

This rearrangement joins TRBV14 to TRBJ1-2; tentative D call: TRBD1 (5 bases). Trimming took off 0 bases at V and 4 bases at J, with 6 bases between the two ends. Germline values: CDR1 SGHDN, CDR2 FVKESK. The CDR3 covers 13 residues. For the CDR3, the DNA is TGTGCCAGCAGCCAAGAGGGGGGCTATGGCTACACCTTC. It yields the protein CASSQEGGYGYTF.

This rearrangement joins TRBV28 to TRBJ1-1, with TRBD1 as a possible D gene (6 bases). Germline CDR1 MDHEN, CDR2 SYDVKM. Trimming pared 5 bases from V and 5 bases from J, leaving 18 bases between. This CDR3 is 15 amino acids long. This chain's CDR3 is CASSRLTGGLTEAFF. CDR3 DNA sequence: TGTGCCAGCAGTAGGCTGACAGGCGGGTTGACTGAAGCTTTCTTT.

This clone has only a few counts. V gene TRBV7-8 combines with J gene TRBJ1-2; D possibly corresponds to TRBD1 (5 bases). The CDR3 has 16 residues. Germline V gives CDR1 SGHVS, CDR2 FQNEAQ. V was pared by 1 base and J by 4 bases, with 16 bases between. CDR3 coding DNA: TGTGCCAGCAGCTTAGTGGGTCCAGGGCAGGGCTATGGCTACACCTTC. Amino acid sequence: CASSLVGPGQGYGYTF.

This chain joins TRBV3-1 (or the pseudogene TRBV3-2) and TRBJ1-1, with D possibly being TRBD1 (6 bases). The V gene's germline CDR1 is LGHDT and CDR2 YNNKEL (reference sequence). This CDR3 contains 15 residues. V was pared by 1 base and J by 10 bases, with 19 bases between. CDR3 loop: CASSQVGHHLSAAFF. CDR3 in DNA: TGTGCCAGCAGCCAAGTGGGACACCACTTGAGTGCAGCTTTCTTT.

Details on this clone: The same CDR3 also results from other DNA sequences found in this sample. The rearrangement joins TRBV5-1 to TRBJ2-3, with D possibly TRBD2 on 6 matching bases. This CDR3 region has 15 residues. Trimming pared 3 bases from V and 1 base from J, leaving 12 bases between. Germline CDR1 SGHRS, CDR2 YFSETQ. CDR3 sequence reads: CASSSGAGGTDTQYF. The DNA for the CDR3 is TGCGCCAGCAGCTCCGGAGCGGGCGGCACAGATACGCAGTATTTT.

The chain employs TRBV29-1 and TRBJ2-2; the match to TRBD1 covers 10 bases. In germline, CDR1 is SQVTM, CDR2 ANQGSEA. V dropped 7 bases and J dropped 6; count of bases not matched to a gene: 5. The CDR3 has 13 residues. The DNA of the CDR3 is TGCAGCGCCCCCGGGACAGGGGCCGGGGAGCTGTTTTTT. Amino acids: CSAPGTGAGELFF.

V is TRBV5-1 and J is TRBJ1-5, with D unresolved. The germline CDR1 and CDR2 sequences are SGHRS and YFSETQ. V lost 1 base to trimming and J lost 7 bases, with 9 bases between them. The CDR3 covers 13 residues. CDR3 sequence: CASSLIRGQPQHF. The CDR3 DNA sequence: TGCGCCAGCAGCTTGATCCGGGGACAGCCCCAGCATTTT. Looking up the rest from reference TRBV5-1 and TRBJ1-5 gives the full variable domain: KAGVTQTPRYLIKTRGQQVTLSCSPISGHRSVSWYQQTPGQGLQFLFEYFSETQRNKGNFPGRFSGRQFSNSRSEMNVSTLELGDSALYLCASSLIRGQPQHFGDGTRLSIL.